These T cell receptor beta chains were read from a single sample in a study of CD8 T cells in ankylosing spondylitis. TCRdb ran MiXCR on the 5' RACE reads and lists one entry per CDR3 protein. This sample carries 500,000 to 550,000 distinct CDR3 sequences, roughly 12% of them seen once, and the ten largest clones take approximately 6.3%. Sequencing was done on a sample of blood, either unsorted or a sorted T cell fraction (not recorded which). The receptor source for this set is a male donor with ankylosing spondylitis. The CDR3 runs from the conserved cysteine through the conserved F or W.

v_call	j_call	cdr3_aa
TRBV21-1	TRBJ1-1	CASSKGHHGSEAFF
TRBV27	TRBJ2-2	CASSTHRGTGELFF
TRBV4-1	TRBJ1-1	CASSQGGWDTPGTEAFF
TRBV6-5	TRBJ2-1	CASSYSASGANEQFF
TRBV12-3/TRBV12-4	TRBJ2-1	CASSLRLGDYNEQFF
TRBV20-1	TRBJ1-5	CSAQTQGNQPQHF
TRBV10-1	TRBJ2-1	CASSGLAGVDNEQFF
TRBV27	TRBJ2-5	CASSSGTGWETQYF
TRBV7-9	TRBJ2-1	CASSSVTLSYNEQFF
TRBV4-2	TRBJ1-2	CASSRSTGTGEYGYTF
TRBV12-3/TRBV12-4	TRBJ2-7	CASSKRWWEQYF
TRBV11-3	TRBJ1-1	CASSLDGGRRNTEAFF
TRBV7-6	TRBJ1-5	CASSRGRGRDQPQHF
TRBV14	TRBJ1-1	CASSPQMNTEAFF
TRBV20-1	TRBJ2-3	CSAPTSGRALSYTQYF
TRBV21-1	TRBJ2-1	CASSWPYREQFF
TRBV5-1	TRBJ1-2	CASSPLKDTNYGYTF
TRBV3-1	TRBJ2-5	CASSQGAGTSQETQYF
TRBV11-1	TRBJ2-5	CASSSPGQGLRMETQYF
TRBV6-1	TRBJ2-1	CASTTLDRYNEQFF
TRBV4-1	TRBJ2-2	CASSHVLWAERSTGELFF
TRBV12-3/TRBV12-4	TRBJ1-1	CASSFSRGGGTEAFF
TRBV3-1	TRBJ2-7	CASSQEVGGTYEQYF
TRBV5-1	TRBJ1-6	CASSPDGTGHSPLHF
TRBV15	TRBJ2-1	CATSRELAGAYNEQFF
TRBV7-9	TRBJ1-3	CASSRDRSGNTIYF
TRBV20-1	TRBJ2-3	CSARGFSSDTQYF
TRBV30	TRBJ2-3	CASDEDTQYF
TRBV29-1	TRBJ2-3	CSGSIDTQYF
TRBV7-6	TRBJ2-5	CASSQLAGRETQYF
TRBV11-3	TRBJ2-1	CASSLVGGLNEQFF
TRBV5-1	TRBJ2-5	CASTIYPGPQETQYF
TRBV11-3	TRBJ1-2	CASSLGRSNYGYTF
TRBV12-3/TRBV12-4	TRBJ2-5	CASSLGSEVETQYF
TRBV10-3	TRBJ2-3	CATEGGYTDTQYF
TRBV4-2	TRBJ1-4	CASSPDGTGVGEKLFF